This note documents a single T cell receptor beta chain sequence. With V trimmed by 6 bases and J by 0 bases, 14 bases remained unmatched. Germline CDR1 is LNHDA and CDR2 is SQIVND (reference sequence). The CDR3 loop spans 19 amino acids. Clones were sequenced by immunoSEQ multiplex PCR, and TCRdb holds only the in-frame ones, with some missing. The table has a few hundred thousand clones, about nine tenths seen once. This record comes from a study of cytomegalovirus exposure and HLA in healthy donors. This chain joins TRBV19 and TRBJ2-1, with 10 bases lining up with TRBD2. This clonotype originated in a woman under 30 in good health and CMV-seronegative. The source material was PBMCs. CDR3 sequence (DNA): TGTGCCAGTAGCAGTAGGGGACTAGCGACTGGAAACTCCTACAATGAGCAGTTCTTC. It translates to CASSSRGLATGNSYNEQFF.